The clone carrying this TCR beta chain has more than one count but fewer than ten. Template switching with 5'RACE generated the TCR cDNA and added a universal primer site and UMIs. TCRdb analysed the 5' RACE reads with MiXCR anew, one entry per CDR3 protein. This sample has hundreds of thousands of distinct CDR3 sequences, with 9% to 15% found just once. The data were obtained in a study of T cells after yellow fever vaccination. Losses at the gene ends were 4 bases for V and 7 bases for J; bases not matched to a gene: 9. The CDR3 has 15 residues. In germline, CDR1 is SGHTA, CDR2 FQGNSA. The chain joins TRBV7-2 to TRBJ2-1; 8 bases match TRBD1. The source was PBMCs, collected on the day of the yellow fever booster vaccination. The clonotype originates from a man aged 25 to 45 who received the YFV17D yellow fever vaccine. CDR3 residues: CASSWAGQVMNEQFF. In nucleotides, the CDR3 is TGTGCCAGCAGCTGGGCGGGACAGGTGATGAATGAGCAGTTCTTC.